The 21 T cell receptor beta chains below all came from one sample that was sequenced in a study of PD-1 blockade in classical Hodgkin lymphoma (dated by TCRdb to the early 2020s). Libraries were prepared through the immunoSEQ multiplex PCR assay. Sourced from immuneACCESS, this table was stored by TCRdb with only in-frame sequences that have V and J called. A share of the clones is absent; for the studies checked, an unresolved V gene accounts for under half, and the remainder has no known explanation. Within this sample are approximately 96,000 clones, with approximately 94% of them counted one time only. The biggest ten clones account for under 2% of the sample. This specimen's time point label, interpreted: cycle 4 day 1 (C4D1), after less than 7 weeks of nivolumab. Every trial patient had relapsed following autologous stem cell transplantation, and prior brentuximab vedotin exposure was what differed among cohorts A, B and C.

The sequencing used peripheral blood mononuclear cells (PBMCs), collected before the fourth cycle of nivolumab. Receptors originate from a human donor with classical Hodgkin lymphoma.

CDR3 sequence: CASSTHGGETQYF. The CDR3 region has the DNA TGTGCCAGTAGTACCCATGGAGGGGAGACCCAGTACTTC. The rearrangement uses TRBV19 and TRBJ2-5, with a possible D match to TRBD2 (6 bases). This CDR3 is built from 13 residues. Germline V CDR1 and CDR2: LNHDA, SQIVND (reference sequence). The V gene lost 4 bases and the J gene lost 5 bases, with 11 bases spanning the gap.

The rearrangement joins TRBV5-1 to TRBJ2-4; 11 nucleotides match TRBD2. The V gene end was trimmed by 5 bases and the J gene end by 6 bases; junction bases not matched to a gene: 7. Germline lookup yields CDR1 SGHRS and CDR2 YFSETQ. There are 15 residues in the CDR3. CDR3 bases: TGCGCCAGCAGTATCGGGACTAGCGGAGTAAACATTCAGTACTTC. As protein: CASSIGTSGVNIQYF.

This chain joins TRBV10-3 and TRBJ2-5, with TRBD2 as a possible D gene (7 bases). The CDR3 is 15 residues long. CDR1 and CDR2 (germline): ENHRY, SYGVKD. The V end was cut by 0 bases, the J end by 5 bases, with 13 bases between. CDR3 loop: CAISESARGGETQYF. CDR3 DNA sequence: TGTGCCATCAGTGAGTCTGCCAGGGGAGGGGAGACCCAGTACTTC.

The CDR3, as DNA: TGTGCCAGTAAGAACACTGAAGCTTTCTTT. Encoded protein: CASKNTEAFF. The chain has TRBV19 and TRBJ1-1, with D uncertain. The ends were cut back, 7 bases at V and 1 base at J, with 1 base in the middle. Looked up from germline, CDR1 is LNHDA and CDR2 is SQIVND (reference sequence). This CDR3 has 10 residues.

The CDR3 spells CASRTGTNTGELFF. The CDR3 DNA is TGTGCCAGCAGGACAGGGACGAACACCGGGGAGCTGTTTTTT. The chain is built from TRBV6-1 and TRBJ2-2; 7 positions agree with TRBD1. This CDR3 region has 14 residues. The ends lost 6 bases at V and 0 bases at J; junction bases unmatched: 1. CDR1 and CDR2 from the germline V gene are MNHNS and SASEGT.

V is TRBV18 and J is TRBJ1-2; the D is unclear. CDR1 is KGHSH and CDR2 is LQKENI in the germline V gene. The CDR3 runs 15 residues. V shed 3 bases and J shed 4 bases, with 15 bases lying between them. CDR3 coding DNA: TGTGCCAGCTCACCTCCTCAGGACCGACGCTATGGCTACACCTTC. Protein: CASSPPQDRRYGYTF.

The chain is built from TRBV5-5 and TRBJ1-2; 7 bases fit TRBD1. With 5 bases clipped from V and 8 bases from J, the junction kept 9 bases outside the gene matches. Germline V CDR1 and CDR2: SGHKS, YYEKEE (reference sequence). The CDR3 loop spans 13 amino acids. The CDR3 region is CASRLTGIDGYTF. CDR3 coding DNA: TGTGCCAGCAGGCTGACAGGGATTGACGGCTACACCTTC.

The V gene is TRBV10-3, the J gene TRBJ2-5; the match to TRBD1 covers 10 bases. The CDR3 sequence is 16 residues long. The trim removed 4 bases at V and 4 bases at J, leaving 9 bases unmatched. Germline CDR1 reads ENHRY; CDR2 reads SYGVKD. The CDR3 loop is CAISGSGTGEGETQYF. DNA for the CDR3: TGTGCCATCAGTGGCTCCGGGACAGGGGAGGGAGAGACCCAGTACTTC.

The gene calls are TRBV5-5 and TRBJ1-2; D ambiguous. In germline, CDR1 is SGHKS, CDR2 YYEKEE (reference sequence). V was pared by 5 bases and J by 4 bases, with 6 bases between. CDR3 length: 11 residues. The CDR3 reads CASSFGYGYTF. The CDR3 nucleotides read TGTGCCAGCAGTTTTGGCTATGGCTACACCTTC.

The CDR3 loop is CASSQVGRKQETQYF. In DNA, the CDR3 is TGCGCCAGCAGCCAGGTTGGCAGGAAACAAGAGACCCAGTACTTC. This chain uses TRBV4-1 with TRBJ2-5; D is uncertain. V lost 3 bases, J lost 2 bases, and 13 bases lay in between. Germline CDR1 MGHRA, CDR2 YSYEKL. The CDR3 length is 15 residues.

The chain carries TRBV2 and TRBJ1-4; TRBD1 agrees at 10 bases. V dropped 5 bases and J dropped 3; count of bases not matched to a gene: 3. Germline loops: CDR1 SNHLY, CDR2 FYNNEI. CDR3 length equals 15 residues. The CDR3 region is CASSLDRGPNEKLFF. DNA of the CDR3: TGTGCCAGCAGTCTAGACAGGGGGCCTAATGAAAAACTGTTTTTT.

The J gene is TRBJ1-3, the V gene TRBV19; no definite D call. Per germline, CDR1 LNHDA and CDR2 SQIVND (reference sequence). There are 14 residues in the CDR3. Trimming stripped 3 bases from V and 4 bases from J, with 10 bases between. CDR3 sequence reads: CASSIGSQGNTIYF. Here the CDR3 DNA reads TGTGCCAGTAGTATTGGGAGCCAAGGAAACACCATATATTTT. Based on the CDR3 plus reference TRBV19 and TRBJ1-3, the full variable domain is DGGITQSPKYLFRKEGQNVTLSCEQNLNHDAMYWYRQDPGQGLRLIYYSQIVNDFQKGDIAEGYSVSREKKESFPLTVTSAQKNPTAFYLCASSIGSQGNTIYFGEGSWLTVV.

The chain uses TRBV6-1 and TRBJ2-1; no definite D call. The CDR3 totals 14 residues. V was clipped by 7 bases and J by 2 bases, with 12 bases between them. CDR1 is MNHNS, CDR2 SASEGT, per germline. The CDR3 sequence is CASNPSVAYNEQFF. The CDR3 DNA sequence: TGTGCCAGCAACCCCTCGGTTGCCTACAATGAGCAGTTCTTC.

This chain links TRBV14 with TRBJ2-3; TRBD1 might be the D (5 bases). From germline, CDR1 is SGHDN and CDR2 FVKESK. This CDR3 spans 17 amino acids. V was pared by 3 bases and J by 8 bases, with 24 bases between. The CDR3 bases are TGTGCCAGCAGCCACCGTCCGGCTGGGGCCCAAGGTGTTACGCAGTATTTT. It is translated as CASSHRPAGAQGVTQYF.

The gene calls are TRBV7-8 and TRBJ1-4, with a tentative D call TRBD1 (5 bases). Germline loops: CDR1 SGHVS, CDR2 FQNEAQ. The CDR3 loop spans 15 amino acids. V was pared by 2 bases and J by 7 bases, with 14 bases between. The DNA for the CDR3 is TGTGCCAGCAGCTTAATGGGGGGATGGGGTGAAAAACTGTTTTTT. Translated, it gives CASSLMGGWGEKLFF.

This chain connects TRBV6-4 to TRBJ2-3; no reliable D call. Germline CDR1 and CDR2: MRHNA and SNTAGT. The length of the CDR3 is 14 residues. Trimming pared 4 bases from V and 1 base from J, leaving 9 bases between. The CDR3 nucleotides are TGTGCCAGCAGTGTCGACGCAGGCACAGATACGCAGTATTTT. This sequence encodes CASSVDAGTDTQYF.

V usage is TRBV6-5 and J usage is TRBJ2-4; D is perhaps TRBD1 or TRBD2 (5 bases each). Germline V gene lookup returns CDR1 MNHEY and CDR2 SVGAGI. V lost 0 bases and J lost 4, with 10 bases in between. The CDR3 contains 15 residues. CDR3 residues: CASSYSGTVKNIQYF. Written as DNA, the CDR3 is TGTGCCAGCAGTTACTCTGGGACCGTAAAAAACATTCAGTACTTC.

V is TRBV20-1 and J is TRBJ2-7; D not resolved. The V gene lost 3 bases and the J gene lost 3 bases, with 6 bases spanning the gap. CDR1 DFQATT and CDR2 SNEGSKA come from the germline V gene (reference sequence). The CDR3 contains 11 residues. CDR3 loop: CSASRVYEQYF. The DNA for the CDR3 is TGCAGTGCTAGTCGGGTCTACGAGCAGTACTTC.

This clone was seen once. The chain employs TRBV27 and TRBJ2-7, with 7 bases lining up with TRBD2. The length of the CDR3 is 14 residues. V lost 6 bases to trimming and J lost 6 bases; unmatched junction nucleotides: 11. From germline, CDR1 is MNHEY and CDR2 SMNVEV (reference sequence). CDR3 coding DNA: TGTGCCAGCAGCCGGGACTACTTCCAGATCGAGCAGTACTTC. This encodes CASSRDYFQIEQYF.

The chain carries TRBV11-2 and TRBJ2-1; D might be TRBD2 (6 bases). Germline CDR1 is SGHAT and CDR2 is FQNNGV. The germline V and J ends were trimmed by 5 bases and 2 bases, with 13 bases remaining between them. CDR3 length: 15 residues. The CDR3 loop is CASSRERVTYNEQFF. CDR3 sequence (DNA): TGTGCCAGCAGCCGAGAGCGGGTAACCTACAATGAGCAGTTCTTC.

The chain has TRBV19 and TRBJ2-3; D gene uncertain. The V gene's germline CDR1 is LNHDA and CDR2 SQIVND (reference sequence). This CDR3 has 13 amino acids. The CDR3: CAAYFSGTDTQYF. CDR3 coding DNA: TGTGCTGCCTACTTCTCGGGCACAGATACGCAGTATTTT.